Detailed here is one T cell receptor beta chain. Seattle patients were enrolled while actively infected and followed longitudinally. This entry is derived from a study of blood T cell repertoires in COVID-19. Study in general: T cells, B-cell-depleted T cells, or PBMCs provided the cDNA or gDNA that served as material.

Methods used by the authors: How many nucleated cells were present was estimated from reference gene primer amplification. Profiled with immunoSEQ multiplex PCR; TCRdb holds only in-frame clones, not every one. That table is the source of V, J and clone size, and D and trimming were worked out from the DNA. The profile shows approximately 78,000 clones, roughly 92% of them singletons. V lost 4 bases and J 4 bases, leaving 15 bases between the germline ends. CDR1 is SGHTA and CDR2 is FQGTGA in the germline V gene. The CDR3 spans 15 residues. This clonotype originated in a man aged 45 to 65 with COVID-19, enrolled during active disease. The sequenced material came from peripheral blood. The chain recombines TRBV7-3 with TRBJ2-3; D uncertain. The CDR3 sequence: CASSSLGGRADTQYF. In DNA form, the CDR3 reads TGTGCCAGCAGCTCTCTAGGCGGCCGGGCAGATACGCAGTATTTT.